These 19 T cell receptor beta chains were sequenced from one sample in a study of T cells in Graves' hyperthyroidism and ophthalmopathy. RNA transcripts provided the source from which TCR beta CDR3 regions were amplified. The TCR CDR3 first-round RT-PCR relied on the HTBI primer set. TCRdb re-called the multiplex PCR reads through MiXCR, storing one row per CDR3 protein. The data show about 520,000 distinct CDR3 sequences, less than 25% seen once. The sample taken for sequencing was blood. All receptors derive from a woman in her twenties or thirties with Graves' ophthalmopathy.

Regarding this clonotype: A single base separates this from a much larger clone, so it may be a read error. This chain joins TRBV20-1 and TRBJ1-2; D not resolved. Germline loops: CDR1 DFQATT, CDR2 SNEGSKA (reference sequence). This CDR3 has 11 amino acids. CDR3 loop: CSVRDISGYTF. CDR3 in DNA: TGCAGTGTTAGAGATATCAGTGGCTACACCTTC.

The V and J genes are TRBV30 and TRBJ2-7; D uncertain. CDR1 and CDR2 (germline): GTSNPN, SVGIG (reference sequence). The CDR3 contains 12 residues. The V and J ends lost 1 base and 0 bases respectively, with 4 bases between them. CDR3 coding DNA: TGTGCCTGGAGTGACATCTCCTACGAGCAGTACTTC. Its translation: CAWSDISYEQYF. Variable domain in full (rest from reference TRBV30 and TRBJ2-7): SQTIHQWPATLVQPVGSPLSLECTVEGTSNPNLYWYRQAAGRGLQLLFYSVGIGQISSEVPQNLSASRPQDRQFILSSKKLLLSDSGFYLCAWSDISYEQYFGPGTRLTVT.

The V gene is TRBV28, the J gene TRBJ1-5, with D maybe TRBD1 (5 bases). Germline-derived CDR1 and CDR2 are MDHEN and SYDVKM. The length of the CDR3 is 14 residues. Trimming removed 5 bases at V and 7 bases at J, with 15 bases between. DNA of the CDR3: TGTGCCAGCAGTCCCCCTTCAGGGCTGCAGCCCCAGCATTTT. Translation gives CASSPPSGLQPQHF.

This clonotype was observed many times. The chain couples TRBV6-5 to TRBJ1-2; tentatively, D is TRBD1 (6 bases). CDR1 is MNHEY, CDR2 SVGAGI, per germline. CDR3 length: 17 amino acids. The V end lost 1 base, the J end lost 0 bases, and 15 bases lay between the germline ends. The CDR3 region has the DNA TGTGCCAGCAGTTACTATACAGGGAGAGCGGCTAACTATGGCTACACCTTC. This gives the protein CASSYYTGRAANYGYTF.

Many counts were recorded for this clonotype. The CDR3 here is CASRRTVNYGYTF. CDR3 bases: TGTGCCAGCAGAAGGACCGTTAACTATGGCTACACCTTC. The gene calls are TRBV6-1 and TRBJ1-2, with D hard to call. V was cut by 6 bases and J by 1 base, with 9 bases left in between. The CDR3 is 13 residues long. From germline, CDR1 is MNHNS and CDR2 SASEGT.

Many counts were recorded for this clonotype. The chain employs TRBV6-5 and TRBJ1-3, with unresolved D. Trimming removed 2 bases from V and 2 bases from J, with 4 bases in between. The CDR3 runs 13 residues. CDR1 MNHEY and CDR2 SVGAGI come from the germline V gene. The CDR3 reads CASSYRAGNTIYF. The CDR3 nucleotides are TGTGCCAGCAGTTACAGGGCTGGAAACACCATATATTTT.

Ten or more counts support this clonotype. This chain connects TRBV6-1 to TRBJ2-5; 14 bases align to TRBD2. Germline V lookup: CDR1 MNHNS, CDR2 SASEGT. The CDR3 length is 17 residues. J was trimmed by 4 bases and V by 6 bases; bases with no gene match: 10. CDR3 sequence (DNA): TGTGCCAGCAGAAAGAGGACTAGCGGGGGGCCGGGAGAGACCCAGTACTTC. It specifies CASRKRTSGGPGETQYF.

This clonotype was seen at least ten times. DNA of the CDR3: TGTGCCAGCAGTTTGTCGGCAGGGTACACTGAAGCTTTCTTT. This gives the protein CASSLSAGYTEAFF. V and J are TRBV12-3 or TRBV12-4 and TRBJ1-1, with D possibly TRBD1 on 5 matching bases. Trimming stripped 3 bases from V and 3 bases from J, with 11 bases between. The CDR3 has 14 amino acids.

The CDR3 nucleotides read TGCAGTGCTAGAGATTGGGCCGGAACCGGGGAGCTGTTTTTT. Translating it yields CSARDWAGTGELFF. This chain joins TRBV20-1 and TRBJ2-2; no clear D. V was shortened by 0 bases and J by 5 bases, with 10 bases between the two germline ends. The CDR3 covers 14 residues. CDR1 and CDR2 (germline): DFQATT, SNEGSKA (reference sequence).

The V call is TRBV20-1, the J call TRBJ2-5; D call uncertain. CDR3 size: 14 residues. Trimming removed 2 bases from V and 3 bases from J, with 13 bases in between. Germline values: CDR1 DFQATT, CDR2 SNEGSKA (reference sequence). CDR3 sequence: CSARRGPLEETQYF. Written as DNA, the CDR3 is TGCAGTGCTAGACGAGGCCCTCTAGAAGAGACCCAGTACTTC.

With regard to this clonotype: A read error may explain this, as a much larger clone is one base away. V gene TRBV6-5 combines with J gene TRBJ2-7; a possible D gene is TRBD1 (6 bases). Trimming removed 3 bases at V and 1 base at J, with 10 bases between. The CDR3 runs to 14 residues. Germline V gene lookup returns CDR1 MNHEY and CDR2 SVGAGI. The CDR3 sequence is CASSYGTLSYEQYF. The CDR3 DNA follows: TGTGCCAGCAGTTATGGGACACTTTCCTACGAGCAGTACTTC.

The chain has TRBV15 and TRBJ1-2; D is undetermined. This CDR3 contains 13 residues. Germline values: CDR1 LNHNV, CDR2 YYDKDF (reference sequence). Trimming took off 5 bases at V and 6 bases at J, with 13 bases between the two ends. The CDR3 DNA follows: TGTGCCACCAGCCGACCTGGGCTTGATGGCTACACCTTC. Amino acid sequence: CATSRPGLDGYTF.

The chain has TRBV28 and TRBJ2-5; 9 bases agree with TRBD2. Germline V gives CDR1 MDHEN, CDR2 SYDVKM. The CDR3 loop spans 16 amino acids. After removal of 1 base from V and 2 bases from J, the junction contained 5 bases not matched to a gene. CDR3 amino acids: CASSLFLAGGQETQYF. The CDR3 DNA reads TGTGCCAGCAGTTTATTTCTTGCGGGGGGGCAAGAGACCCAGTACTTC.

This clonotype came up many times. This rearrangement joins TRBV5-1 to TRBJ2-7; 13 bases match TRBD2. The germline gives CDR1 SGHRS, CDR2 YFSETQ. The CDR3 sequence is 14 residues long. Losses at the gene ends were 3 bases for V and 3 bases for J; bases not matched to a gene: 0. The CDR3 nucleotides are TGCGCCAGCAGCTGGACTAGCGGGGGCTACGAGCAGTACTTC. This codes for CASSWTSGGYEQYF. Based on the CDR3 plus reference TRBV5-1 and TRBJ2-7, the full variable domain is KAGVTQTPRYLIKTRGQQVTLSCSPISGHRSVSWYQQTPGQGLQFLFEYFSETQRNKGNFPGRFSGRQFSNSRSEMNVSTLELGDSALYLCASSWTSGGYEQYFGPGTRLTVT.

This clonotype was picked up a small number of times. V gene TRBV12-5 combines with J gene TRBJ2-7; TRBD2 matches 8 bases. CDR1 and CDR2 (germline): LGHNT, FRNRAP. The CDR3 sequence is 17 residues long. Trimming cost V 7 bases and J 3 bases; bases outside gene matches: 17. This chain's CDR3 is CASVPSTGGGPFYEQYF. CDR3 sequence (DNA): TGTGCTAGTGTTCCAAGTACTGGCGGGGGGCCCTTCTACGAGCAGTACTTC.

The CDR3 protein is CATSDPDREGQPQHF. DNA of the CDR3: TGTGCCACCAGTGACCCGGACAGGGAGGGTCAGCCCCAGCATTTT. The chain combines TRBV24-1 with TRBJ1-5; 8 bases agree with TRBD1. Germline V gives CDR1 KGHDR, CDR2 SFDVKD. CDR3 length: 15 residues. The junction had 7 bases not matched to a gene; V was cut back by 4 bases and J by 6 bases.

This clonotype was detected only a few times. The CDR3 DNA follows: TGTGCCAGCAGCTTTTACGGGGCAGGCGATACCTACGAGCAGTACTTC. Translation gives CASSFYGAGDTYEQYF. The chain has TRBV11-1 and TRBJ2-7; D is perhaps TRBD1 or TRBD2 (5 bases each). CDR1 is SGHAT and CDR2 is FQDESV in the germline V gene (reference sequence). Trimming took 3 bases from V and 2 from J, leaving 17 bases between them. The CDR3 consists of 16 residues.

This clonotype was counted a few times. The chain joins TRBV19 to TRBJ2-1, with 10 bases matching TRBD2. Germline CDR1 and CDR2: LNHDA and SQIVND (reference sequence). V gave up 7 bases and J gave up 8 bases; unmatched junction bases: 8. This CDR3 is 14 amino acids long. The CDR3 sequence is CASNPGLAFYEQFF. For the CDR3, the DNA is TGTGCCAGTAATCCGGGACTAGCGTTCTATGAGCAGTTCTTC.

This clonotype has at least ten counts. CDR3 nucleotide sequence: TGTGCCAGCAGCCCCGACAGGGTCGAGCAGTACTTC. It yields the protein CASSPDRVEQYF. The J gene is TRBJ2-7, the V gene TRBV12-3 or TRBV12-4; TRBD1 matches at 7 bases. The CDR3 totals 12 residues. Trimming removed 6 bases from V and 6 bases from J; junction bases left unmatched: 5.